Listed below are T cell receptor beta chains from one sample, sequenced in a study of spatial heterogeneity in lung cancer. From the 5' RACE reads, TCRdb called clonotypes with MiXCR, one entry per CDR3 protein. The repertoire holds tens of thousands of distinct CDR3 sequences, with about an eighth as singletons. The material was PBMCs, obtained at surgery. The source of these receptors is a male donor with early-stage non-small cell lung cancer. The CDR3 runs from the conserved cysteine through the conserved F or W. Fields, in order: V gene, CDR3 protein.

TRBV7-9	CASSLPSGRTSTDTQYF
TRBV18	CASSPPTSGVTEAFF
TRBV7-9	CASSAIMSRAFF
TRBV7-6	CASSLGVAGELFF
TRBV5-6	CASSLESRGQTYTF
TRBV3-1	CASSRNPPSPLHF
TRBV19	CASSRSVRFESPLHF
TRBV13	CASSLRGHYNSPLHF
TRBV9	CASSVEDFYNEQFF
TRBV10-3	CAIRDLAGNTGELFF
TRBV12-3/TRBV12-4	CASVRGGYGYTF
TRBV4-1	CASSQEAVRSGNTIYF
TRBV6-1	CASSESTGNVYGYTF
TRBV5-1	CATRGDRGTDTQYF
TRBV7-2	CASSISGQDRHEQFF
TRBV6-2/TRBV6-3	CASRSTGGDSPLHF
TRBV9	CASGTGTGFQPQHF
TRBV14	CASSQEGRLPQETQYF
TRBV12-3/TRBV12-4	CASSLGLAGNYEQYF
TRBV20-1	CSARDGGHNYGYTF
TRBV6-5	CASSPRDRRTDTQYF
TRBV21-1	CASSKGGQHRDHEQYF
TRBV10-3	CAISESKGDLYEQYF
TRBV5-5	CASSFRKETQYF
TRBV29-1	CSVEVLGRTQYF
TRBV6-2/TRBV6-3	CASSSALANEQFF